The 11 T cell receptor beta chains below come from one sample, sequenced in a study of cytomegalovirus exposure and HLA in healthy donors. A multiplex PCR was run with 60 Vbeta primers and 13 Jbeta primers. Data came from immunoSEQ multiplex PCR; TCRdb stores just in-frame clones and leaves some out. The table shows hundreds of thousands of clones, with about 89% occurring only once. The specimen was PBMCs. These receptors were collected from a woman between 18 and 29 years old in good health and CMV-seronegative.

The chain recombines TRBV7-3 with TRBJ2-4; tentative D call: TRBD2 (5 bases). Germline V gene data show CDR1 as SGHTA and CDR2 as FQGTGA. The length of the CDR3 is 15 residues. Trimming shortened V by 6 bases and J by 3 bases, and 15 bases separated the two germline ends. CDR3 region: CASSPEAEDKNIQYF. CDR3 nucleotides: TGTGCCAGCAGTCCCGAGGCGGAGGACAAAAACATTCAGTACTTC.

This clone was seen a single time. The rearrangement joins TRBV4-3 to TRBJ2-7, with D possibly TRBD2 on 5 matching bases. Looked up from germline, CDR1 is LGHNA and CDR2 is YSLEER. CDR3 length: 15 residues. Trimming shortened V by 2 bases and J by 1 base, and 12 bases separated the two germline ends. DNA for the CDR3: TGCGCCAGCAGCCAAAGTCGGACGGGATCCTACGAGCAGTACTTC. Translated, it gives CASSQSRTGSYEQYF.

This clone was detected once. This CDR3 is CASSLGQAALGYTF. As DNA, the CDR3 is TGTGCCAGCAGCTTAGGACAGGCGGCTCTTGGCTACACCTTC. The chain links TRBV7-9 to TRBJ1-2; maybe TRBD1 (6 bases). Trimming cost V 1 base and J 7 bases, with 13 bases left between them. Germline-derived CDR1 and CDR2 are SEHNR and FQNEAQ (reference sequence). CDR3 size: 14 residues.

This sequence joins TRBV5-4 and TRBJ1-2; 7 positions match TRBD1. CDR3 length equals 15 residues. CDR1 and CDR2 (germline): SGHNT, YYREEE (reference sequence). V was pared by 0 bases and J by 4 bases, with 6 bases of the junction left unmatched. CDR3 sequence reads: CASSLARQGRYGYTF. The CDR3 DNA follows: TGTGCCAGCAGCTTGGCCCGACAGGGCCGCTATGGCTACACCTTC.

The chain is built from TRBV4-3 and TRBJ2-2; 10 bases map to TRBD2. V lost 2 bases to trimming and J lost 3 bases; unmatched junction nucleotides: 15. CDR1 and CDR2 from the germline V gene are LGHNA and YSLEER. The CDR3 is made up of 20 amino acids. The CDR3 nucleotides read TGCGCCAGCAGCCAATGGGGCGGGACTAGCGTCAAGAGGGACACCGGGGAGCTGTTTTTT. It codes for CASSQWGGTSVKRDTGELFF.

V is TRBV7-9 and J is TRBJ2-3; D remains unclear. The V gene lost 3 bases and the J gene lost 4 bases, with 8 bases spanning the gap. Germline-derived CDR1 and CDR2 are SEHNR and FQNEAQ (reference sequence). The CDR3 extends over 13 amino acids. CDR3 sequence reads: CASSLTRADTQYF. The CDR3 DNA reads as TGTGCCAGCAGCTTGACCCGGGCAGATACGCAGTATTTT.

The chain joins TRBV11-2 to TRBJ1-2; 8 positions agree with TRBD1. CDR3 size: 15 residues. Losses at the gene ends were 7 bases for V and 4 bases for J; bases not matched to a gene: 11. Germline V gene data show CDR1 as SGHAT and CDR2 as FQNNGV. The CDR3 here is CASTHTGGSLYGYTF. DNA of the CDR3: TGTGCCAGCACCCACACAGGGGGATCTCTCTATGGCTACACCTTC.

The table lists this clone with a count of one. The chain joins TRBV7-9 to TRBJ2-4; TRBD1 agrees at 8 bases. Germline values: CDR1 SEHNR, CDR2 FQNEAQ (reference sequence). V trimming: 5 bases; J trimming: 2 bases; junction bases outside the gene matches: 11. CDR3 length equals 17 residues. The DNA for the CDR3 is TGTGCCAGCAGCGGGCGGACAGGGCCATTTCCCAAAAACATTCAGTACTTC. Protein sequence: CASSGRTGPFPKNIQYF.

The chain recombines TRBV5-1 with TRBJ2-2; D uncertain. Germline CDR1 SGHRS, CDR2 YFSETQ. Deletions cut 0 bases from V and 8 bases from J, with 5 bases between. CDR3 length equals 12 residues. The chain's CDR3 is CASSLVRGELFF. The CDR3 coding sequence is TGCGCCAGCAGCTTGGTCAGGGGGGAGCTGTTTTTT. Supplemented by reference TRBV5-1 and TRBJ2-2, the full variable domain reads KAGVTQTPRYLIKTRGQQVTLSCSPISGHRSVSWYQQTPGQGLQFLFEYFSETQRNKGNFPGRFSGRQFSNSRSEMNVSTLELGDSALYLCASSLVRGELFFGEGSRLTVL.

The genes are TRBV7-9 and TRBJ1-2; TRBD1 might be the D (6 bases). The CDR3 is 18 residues long. Per the germline V gene, CDR1 is SEHNR and CDR2 is FQNEAQ (reference sequence). Trimming took 1 base from V and 4 from J, leaving 22 bases between them. The CDR3 DNA follows: TGTGCCAGCAGCTTAGTCGGCAGGGAAAGCGGGGGGCCCTATGGCTACACCTTC. Translated: CASSLVGRESGGPYGYTF.

A few counts support this clone. The CDR3 bases are TGCGCCAGCAGCCATCCCAATAATTCACCCCTCCACTTT. It specifies CASSHPNNSPLHF. V and J are TRBV4-1 and TRBJ1-6; no reliable D call. This CDR3 is built from 13 residues. Germline V gene sequence: CDR1 MGHRA, CDR2 YSYEKL. Trimming cost V 3 bases and J 5 bases, with 5 bases left between them.